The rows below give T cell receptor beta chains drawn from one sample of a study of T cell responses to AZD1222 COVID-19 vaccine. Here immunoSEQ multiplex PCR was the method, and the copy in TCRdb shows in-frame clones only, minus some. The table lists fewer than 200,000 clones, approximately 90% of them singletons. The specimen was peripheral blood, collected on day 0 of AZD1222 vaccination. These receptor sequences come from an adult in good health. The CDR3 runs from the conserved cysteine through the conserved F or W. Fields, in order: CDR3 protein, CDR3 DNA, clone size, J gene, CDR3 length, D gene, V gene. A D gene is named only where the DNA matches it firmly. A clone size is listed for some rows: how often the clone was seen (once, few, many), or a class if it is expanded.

CASSQGGTGATDTQYF TGTGCCAGCAGCCAAGGAGGGACAGGGGCGACAGATACGCAGTATTTT NA TRBJ2-3 16 TRBD1 TRBV14
CASSFVRARGNEQFF TGTGCCAGCAGTTTCGTTCGAGCTAGGGGTAATGAGCAGTTCTTC NA TRBJ2-1 15 NA TRBV27
CASSLEGQHLSTDTQYF TGCGCCAGCAGCTTGGAGGGTCAGCACCTTAGCACAGATACGCAGTATTTT NA TRBJ2-3 17 NA TRBV5-1
CASSVVGPGAYGYTF TGTGCCAGTAGTGTTGTAGGGCCTGGAGCCTATGGCTACACCTTC NA TRBJ1-2 15 NA TRBV19
CASQGPYEQYF TGTGCCAGCCAGGGGCCCTACGAGCAGTACTTC NA TRBJ2-7 11 NA TRBV25-1
CASTFPRDNEKLFF TGTGCCAGCACCTTCCCTAGGGACAATGAAAAACTGTTTTTT NA TRBJ1-4 14 NA TRBV2
CASSRQGNEQFF TGTGCCAGCAGCAGACAGGGGAATGAGCAGTTCTTC NA TRBJ2-1 12 TRBD1 TRBV4-2
CASSQLGIEKLFF TGCGCCAGCAGCCAACTAGGGATTGAAAAACTGTTTTTT NA TRBJ1-4 13 NA TRBV4-1
CASSLIPGTGFSEAFF TGTGCCAGCAGCTTAATCCCCGGGACAGGGTTTTCTGAAGCTTTCTTT NA TRBJ1-1 16 TRBD1 TRBV27
CAISDVLVENYGYTF TGTGCCATCAGTGACGTTCTGGTGGAGAACTATGGCTACACCTTC few TRBJ1-2 15 NA TRBV10-3
CASSEAVSVPNSPLHF TGTGCCAGCAGTGAAGCCGTGTCGGTACCGAATTCACCCCTCCACTTT NA TRBJ1-6 16 NA TRBV6-1
CASSRDRGEGYGYTF TGTGCCAGCAGTAGGGACAGGGGAGAAGGCTATGGCTACACCTTC NA TRBJ1-2 15 TRBD1 TRBV6-5
CSVDATGTDTQYF TGCAGCGTTGACGCGACTGGAACAGATACGCAGTATTTT NA TRBJ2-3 13 NA TRBV29-1
CASSMGSGTLTYNEQFF TGTGCCAGTAGTATGGGTAGCGGGACCCTGACCTACAATGAGCAGTTCTTC NA TRBJ2-1 17 TRBD2 TRBV19
CASSTRTVSGNTIYF TGCGCCAGCAGCACTCGGACAGTCTCTGGAAACACCATATATTTT NA TRBJ1-3 15 NA TRBV5-1
CASTQGGIGNTIYF TGTGCCAGCACCCAGGGGGGAATCGGAAACACCATATATTTT NA TRBJ1-3 14 TRBD1 TRBV6-5
CASSPGTSGRFPDTQYF TGTGCCAGCAGCCCCGGGACTAGCGGGAGGTTCCCAGATACGCAGTATTTT NA TRBJ2-3 17 TRBD2 TRBV7-9
CASSSDRGADTQYF TGTGCCAGCAGCTCGGACAGGGGTGCAGATACGCAGTATTTT NA TRBJ2-3 14 TRBD1 TRBV5-6
CASSLVSIGTAYEQYF TGTGCCAGCAGCTTAGTATCTATCGGGACAGCCTACGAGCAGTACTTC NA TRBJ2-7 16 TRBD1 TRBV7-9
CATHRDRGPLAKNIQYF TGTGCCACTCACCGGGACAGGGGGCCTTTAGCCAAAAACATTCAGTACTTC NA TRBJ2-4 17 TRBD1 TRBV24-1
CASSQVFGAQNQRDEQFF TGTGCCAGCAGCCAAGTCTTCGGGGCCCAGAATCAAAGGGATGAGCAGTTCTTC once TRBJ2-1 18 NA TRBV3-1/TRBV3-2
CASSLDPTHYTF TGTGCCAGCAGTTTAGACCCTACCCACTACACCTTC NA TRBJ1-2 12 NA TRBV12-3/TRBV12-4
CASSPLPGPTNEKLFF TGTGCCAGCTCACCACTGCCGGGACCAACTAATGAAAAACTGTTTTTT NA TRBJ1-4 16 NA TRBV18
CATSEGTGVMGELFF TGTGCCACCAGTGAGGGGACAGGGGTGATGGGGGAGCTGTTTTTT NA TRBJ2-2 15 TRBD1 TRBV24-1
CASRDRQGLQNSPLHF TGTGCCAGTAGGGATAGACAGGGCCTGCAAAATTCACCCCTCCACTTT once TRBJ1-6 16 TRBD1 TRBV19
CASSPGSFRGSDTEAFF TGTGCCAGCTCACCAGGGAGTTTTAGGGGCTCGGACACTGAAGCTTTCTTT NA TRBJ1-1 17 NA TRBV18
CASSEPNRAAFF TGTGCCAGCAGTGAACCCAACAGGGCGGCTTTCTTT NA TRBJ1-1 12 NA TRBV25-1
CASSLVSSGTEAFF TGTGCCAGCAGCTTGGTGAGCAGCGGCACTGAAGCTTTCTTT NA TRBJ1-1 14 NA TRBV5-6
CASGDRGHYGYTF TGTGCCAGCGGGGACAGGGGGCACTATGGCTACACCTTC once TRBJ1-2 13 TRBD1 TRBV6-5
CASSFSPGTGGGYTF TGTGCCAGCAGTTTCTCCCCGGGGACAGGGGGCGGCTACACCTTC once TRBJ1-2 15 TRBD1 TRBV27
CASSPTTGAEGYTF TGTGCCAGCTCACCAACCACAGGGGCTGAAGGCTACACCTTC NA TRBJ1-2 14 TRBD1 TRBV18
CASTPQRVTGNYGYTF TGTGCCAGCACCCCTCAAAGGGTTACAGGGAACTATGGCTACACCTTC NA TRBJ1-2 16 NA TRBV5-6
CASSVAGVENTIYF TGTGCCAGCAGCGTAGCTGGGGTGGAAAACACCATATATTTT NA TRBJ1-3 14 NA TRBV9
CASSTGLDQPQHF TGTGCCTCGTCGACAGGGCTAGATCAGCCCCAGCATTTT NA TRBJ1-5 13 TRBD1 TRBV30
CASSPLRGQSDQPQHF TGTGCCAGCAGCCCGCTGCGGGGACAGTCCGATCAGCCCCAGCATTTT once TRBJ1-5 16 TRBD1 TRBV27
CASSQDPPVTDTQYF TGCGCCAGCAGCCAAGATCCTCCGGTCACAGATACGCAGTATTTT NA TRBJ2-3 15 NA TRBV4-1
CASSAAYEQYF TGTGCCAGCAGCGCGGCCTACGAGCAGTACTTC NA TRBJ2-7 11 NA TRBV7-2
CASSHGQPLEAFF TGTGCCAGCAGCCACGGACAGCCACTTGAAGCTTTCTTT NA TRBJ1-1 13 NA TRBV3-1/TRBV3-2
CASSQGGRNYGYTF TGTGCCAGCAGCCAAGGGGGACGGAACTATGGCTACACCTTC NA TRBJ1-2 14 NA TRBV16
CASSPGLAVSTDTQYF TGTGCCAGCAGCCCGGGACTAGCGGTTAGCACAGATACGCAGTATTTT NA TRBJ2-3 16 TRBD2 TRBV7-9
CASSFLQGARLGSPLHF TGTGCCAGCAGTTTCCTTCAGGGAGCCCGCCTCGGTTCACCCCTCCACTTT NA TRBJ1-6 17 NA TRBV27
CASSYDAGRSYEQYF TGTGCCAGCAGTTATGACGCCGGACGGAGCTACGAGCAGTACTTC NA TRBJ2-7 15 NA TRBV6-5
CASSLRTDAFF TGTGCCAGCAGCTTGAGGACAGACGCTTTCTTT NA TRBJ1-1 11 NA TRBV5-5
CASSGGGGYTEAFF TGTGCCAGCAGTGGGGGGGGAGGGTACACTGAAGCTTTCTTT NA TRBJ1-1 14 NA TRBV6-6
CASSPGLVKTQYF TGTGCCAGTAGTCCAGGACTGGTGAAGACCCAGTACTTC NA TRBJ2-5 13 NA TRBV19
CATSREAGVGKLFF TGTGCCACCAGCAGAGAGGCAGGGGTAGGAAAACTGTTTTTT NA TRBJ1-4 14 NA TRBV15
CASRLDRYSYNEQFF TGTGCCAGTAGATTGGACCGTTACTCCTACAATGAGCAGTTCTTC NA TRBJ2-1 15 NA TRBV19
CASGSGTSGNEQFF TGCGCCAGCGGCTCCGGGACTAGCGGGAATGAGCAGTTCTTC NA TRBJ2-1 14 TRBD2 TRBV4-1
CASSRGTSGRITSTDTQYF TGTGCCAGCTCACGGGGAACTAGCGGGAGAATCACTAGCACAGATACGCAGTATTTT NA TRBJ2-3 19 TRBD2 TRBV18
CASSQDSVAKNIQYF TGCGCCAGCAGCCAAGATAGCGTAGCCAAAAACATTCAGTACTTC few TRBJ2-4 15 NA TRBV4-1
CASSAQTQEISNQPQHF TGCGCCAGCAGTGCCCAGACCCAAGAGATTAGCAATCAGCCCCAGCATTTT NA TRBJ1-5 17 NA TRBV10-2
CASSKGGGPNYGYTF TGTGCCAGCAGCAAAGGGGGAGGACCTAACTATGGCTACACCTTC NA TRBJ1-2 15 NA TRBV21-1
CASSRKSDNSGNTIYF TGTGCCAGCAGCCGGAAATCGGACAACTCTGGAAACACCATATATTTT NA TRBJ1-3 16 NA TRBV3-1/TRBV3-2
CSVEGGALNYGYTF TGCAGCGTTGAAGGGGGGGCACTTAACTATGGCTACACCTTC NA TRBJ1-2 14 NA TRBV29-1
CAGAGEETQYF TGTGCAGGGGCGGGAGAAGAGACCCAGTACTTC NA TRBJ2-5 11 TRBD2 TRBV2